This record looks at one T cell receptor (beta chain) sequence and its context. What it recognizes is unknown. One entry per CDR3 protein results from TCRdb running MiXCR on the 5' RACE reads. The data show more than 8,000 distinct CDR3 sequences, roughly 10% seen once. This sample was taken from a study of spatial heterogeneity in lung cancer. Per germline, CDR1 MNHEY and CDR2 SVGAGI. V trimming: 5 bases; J trimming: 7 bases; junction bases outside the gene matches: 12. This CDR3 is 15 amino acids long. Overall study findings and caveats: Expanded alpha and beta TCR counts within tumors tracked tumor mutation counts.

Time point denoted: sample taken at primary tumor resection. The sequenced material consisted of unsorted whole RNA from tumor, nontumor lung or frozen PBMC. The origin of this receptor is a female donor with early-stage non-small cell lung cancer. This material consisted of lung tumor tissue, taken at surgery. The chain recombines TRBV6-5 with TRBJ1-1; 8 bases agree with TRBD1. CDR3 sequence (DNA): TGTGCCAGCAGTCGACAGGGGTCCGTCAGTGGTGAAGCTTTCTTT. Amino acids: CASSRQGSVSGEAFF.